This TCR beta chain was captured in a study of shared clonotypes between healthy human individuals (dated by TCRdb to the early 2020s). For the wider study: The cohort comprised a couple of women and three men aged 18 to 49 years. For each donor, CD4 naive and CD4 memory were each given three plates, CD8 naive was given two plates, and CD8 memory was given one plate. To estimate repertoire size and how much clonotypes are shared between individuals, the study performed deep sequencing of blood TCR repertoires from a few healthy adults. Libraries were prepared and TCR repertoires were sequenced by different laboratories using diverse techniques, in order to increase sequencing depth and limit assay-specific biases. Each donor's leukapheresis produced roughly between about 0.8 and 8.9 billion PBMCs. Broader findings and caveats from the paper: Rarefaction of sorted-subset datasets indicated incomplete sequencing despite the large sequencing depth. Estimated clonotype richness was generally larger for naive than for memory subsets. Pairwise subsampling led to the expectation that sequencing depth would affect the degree of clonotype sharing among donors. Clonotypes shared by all four sorted-subset donors showed higher generation probabilities than non-shared clonotypes. Only blood was sampled, and tissue TCR repertoires likely differ from those in blood. Because the study included a small number of donors, the genetic and exposure-history diversity represented was limited. About 5% of naive CD4, around 4% of naive CD8, around 2.3% of memory CD4, and about 0.4% of memory CD8 clonotypes were shared across a few donors.

About this clone: Its recognized antigen is unknown. The germline gene is not matched at one end of the junction; a read error may be the cause. The same CDR3 also results from other DNA sequences found in this sample.

Taken from cysteine to phenylalanine, the CDR3 has 11 residues. Solely the CDR3 DNA is kept, with 33 bases framed from the first base. CDR1 and CDR2 are drawn from the germline V gene: MDHEN, SYDVKM. TCR CDR3 regions were amplified from genomic DNA by multiplex PCR using the deep immunoSEQ assay. For each cell subset, the extracted genomic DNA was distributed evenly across all wells of several immunoSEQ 96-well plates, and each plate served as one replicate. Each replicate PCR for sorted subsets received approximately 200 ng genomic DNA, equal to some 32,000 T cell genomes. Purified libraries were measured with a Qubit 3.0 fluorometer, size-checked on a Bioanalyzer 2100, and measured again with the KAPA Library Quantification kit. Each immunoSEQ 96-well plate was sequenced on its own single-read 150-cycle Illumina NextSeq 550 flow cell. In the authors' own workflow: Because the immunoSEQ output included only junctional sequences and no quality scores, the filtering could not be the same as the filtering used for full-length reads. Sequences were annotated with PyIR, a Python wrapper for IgBLAST v1.9, and V/J genes and CDR3 were assigned using IMGT germline references. Reads were filtered out if the reads had weak V/J assignments (E-value above 1e-6), no CDR3, stop codons, out-of-frame junctions, or ambiguous translated residues. A V3J clonotype was defined by an identical inferred V gene, J gene, and CDR3 amino acid sequence. Percentage overlap between repertoires was computed as shared unique clonotypes divided by the size of the smaller repertoire. Richness of each repertoire was evaluated using RTK rarefaction, the Chao1 estimator, and Recon v2.1 estimates of unobserved clonotypes. OLGA was used to compute generation probabilities for all TCRbeta clonotypes that the gDNA method yielded from a few donors. In TCRdb, the immuneACCESS table is reduced to in-frame sequences with V and J assigned. These tables do not hold every clone; where another copy was compared, an unresolved V gene accounts for under half, and the others remain unexplained. V, J and clone size were drawn from that table, and D and trimming were deduced from the DNA. The sample contains approximately 2.4 million clones, approximately 94% of them found a single time. In total, the top ten clones hold approximately 0.13% of the sample.

The donors were healthy, HIV-negative adults with no recently reported acute infections or vaccinations. Every donor was a Caucasian adult living in Nashville, Tennessee, USA. Magnetic negative selection was used to enrich CD4+ T cells, after which naive cells were positively selected on CD45RA and the negative fraction became the memory subset. Blood was collected by leukapheresis, and PBMCs were isolated by Ficoll-Histopaque density gradient centrifugation and then cryopreserved in liquid nitrogen vapor phase. Analytical flow cytometry was used to check the purity and quantity of every magnetically sorted T cell population. Genomic DNA was isolated from every sorted fraction and measured by UV absorbance on a Nanodrop 2000c.

The rearrangement joined TRBV28 to TRBJ2-7, with no reliable assignment of the D segment. Sequenced input: naive CD4+ T cells sorted from blood. Taken with the paper, the label for cell subset or site translates to: CD45RA+ positively selected. This clonotype originated in a man aged 18 to 29 in good health. In nucleotide form, the sequence is TGTGCCAGTAGTTCTAGCTACGAGCAGTACTTC. It encodes CASSSSYEQYF. Supplemented by the reference TRBV28 and TRBJ2-7 proteins around the CDR3, the complete variable domain is DVKVTQSSRYLVKRTGEKVFLECVQDMDHENMFWYRQDPGLGLRLIYFSYDVKMKEKGDIPEGYSVSREKKERFSLILESASTNQTSMYLCASSSSYEQYFGPGTRLTVT.